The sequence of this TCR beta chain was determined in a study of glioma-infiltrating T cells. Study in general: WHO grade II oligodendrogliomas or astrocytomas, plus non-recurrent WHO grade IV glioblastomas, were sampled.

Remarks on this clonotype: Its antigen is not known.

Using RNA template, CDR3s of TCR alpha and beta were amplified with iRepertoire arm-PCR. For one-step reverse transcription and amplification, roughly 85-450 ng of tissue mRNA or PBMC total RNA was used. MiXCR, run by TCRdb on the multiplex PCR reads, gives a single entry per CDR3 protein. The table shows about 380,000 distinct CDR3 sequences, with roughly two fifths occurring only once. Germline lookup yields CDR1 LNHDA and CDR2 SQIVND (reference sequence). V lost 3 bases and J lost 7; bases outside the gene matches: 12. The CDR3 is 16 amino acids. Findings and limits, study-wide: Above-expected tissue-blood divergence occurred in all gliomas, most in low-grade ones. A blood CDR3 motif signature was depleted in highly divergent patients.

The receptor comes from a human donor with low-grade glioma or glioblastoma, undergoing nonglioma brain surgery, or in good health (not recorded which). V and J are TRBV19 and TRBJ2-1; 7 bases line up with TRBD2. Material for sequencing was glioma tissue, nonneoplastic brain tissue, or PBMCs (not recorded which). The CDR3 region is CASSIPLADLRNEQFF. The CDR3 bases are TGTGCCAGTAGTATCCCCCTAGCGGACCTTAGGAATGAGCAGTTCTTC.